Listed here is a single T cell receptor (beta chain). The antigen remains unidentified. The PCR was carried out with 60 Vbeta primers and 13 Jbeta primers. Profiling relied on immunoSEQ multiplex PCR, and the TCRdb table lists in-frame clones only, not all of them. The sample gives about 140,000 clones, almost 85% of which show up once; about 3.4% is in the top ten. This sample is part of a study of cytomegalovirus exposure and HLA in healthy donors. Study findings and constraints: Presence/absence analyses took donor sequencing depth as roughly uniform. Immune exposure information comprised only CMV serostatus.

CDR1 is SQVTM, CDR2 ANQGSEA, per germline. CDR3 length: 13 residues. Trimming took off 6 bases at V and 3 bases at J, with 15 bases between the two ends. This rearrangement joins TRBV29-1 to TRBJ2-7, with D maybe TRBD2 (5 bases). Sequencing was carried out using PBMCs. This clonotype originated in a man younger than 30 in good health and CMV-seropositive. CDR3 coding DNA: TGCAGCGTCGGGGTGGCTACGCACTACGAGCAGTACTTC. Encoded protein: CSVGVATHYEQYF.